The 29 T cell receptor beta chains below were found in one sample sequenced in a study of T cell responses to AZD1222 COVID-19 vaccine. Assay used: immunoSEQ multiplex PCR; TCRdb lists only in-frame clones, some missing. The table includes 150,000 or so clones, around nine tenths detected once. The sequencing used peripheral blood, collected on day 0 of AZD1222 vaccination. These receptors all stem from an adult in good health.

The rearrangement links TRBV28 to TRBJ2-3; 7 bases agree with TRBD1. Germline V gene sequence: CDR1 MDHEN, CDR2 SYDVKM. J lost 2 bases, V lost 5 bases, and 7 bases had no gene match. The CDR3 consists of 15 residues. CDR3 region: CASSRRQGATDTQYF. For the CDR3, the DNA is TGTGCCAGCAGTCGTCGACAGGGCGCCACAGATACGCAGTATTTT.

This sequence joins TRBV5-1 and TRBJ2-2; TRBD1 matches at 10 bases. The V gene end was trimmed by 4 bases and the J gene end by 3 bases; junction bases not matched to a gene: 6. Germline V gene lookup returns CDR1 SGHRS and CDR2 YFSETQ. The CDR3 is 16 amino acids. CDR3 nucleotides: TGCGCCAGCAGCCGCGCCGGGACAGGGGACACCGGGGAGCTGTTTTTT. Translation gives CASSRAGTGDTGELFF.

This chain links TRBV7-2 with TRBJ1-2; no definite D call. V shed 2 bases and J shed 7 bases, with 8 bases lying between them. Germline values: CDR1 SGHTA, CDR2 FQGNSA. The CDR3 consists of 12 residues. The CDR3 DNA reads as TGTGCCAGCAGCTTATCCCCTGGTGGCTACACCTTC. Translating gives CASSLSPGGYTF. Drawing the rest from reference TRBV7-2 and TRBJ1-2, the complete variable domain is GAGVSQSPSNKVTEKGKDVELRCDPISGHTALYWYRQSLGQGLEFLIYFQGNSAPDKSGLPSDRFSAERTGGSVSTLTIQRTQQEDSAVYLCASSLSPGGYTFGSGTRLTVV.

The genes are TRBV4-3 and TRBJ1-4; possibly TRBD1 for D (6 bases). V was clipped by 0 bases and J by 2 bases, with 16 bases between them. CDR3 length: 18 amino acids. The V gene's germline CDR1 is LGHNA and CDR2 YSLEER. CDR3 sequence (DNA): TGCGCCAGCAGCCAAGATATTACGGGGAGGGGGACTAATGAAAAACTGTTTTTT. This translates into CASSQDITGRGTNEKLFF.

V gene TRBV10-1 combines with J gene TRBJ1-2; tentatively, D is TRBD1 (5 bases). The V gene's germline CDR1 is WNHNN and CDR2 SYGVQD (reference sequence). V was shortened by 3 bases and J by 7 bases, with 15 bases between the two germline ends. The CDR3 length is 14 residues. The CDR3 DNA sequence: TGCGCCAGCAGTGATGGCAGGGATCCGGGTGGCTACACCTTC. This gives the protein CASSDGRDPGGYTF.

On this clone: The same CDR3 arises from other DNA sequences in this sample as well. The gene calls are TRBV19 and TRBJ1-5; a weak D match, TRBD1 (5 bases). CDR1 is LNHDA, CDR2 SQIVND, per germline (reference sequence). This CDR3 region has 13 residues. Trimming shortened V by 0 bases and J by 7 bases, and 7 bases separated the two germline ends. The CDR3 loop reads CASSIDRVQPQHF. The CDR3 region has the DNA TGTGCCAGTAGTATAGACAGGGTACAGCCCCAGCATTTT.

This rearrangement joins TRBV9 to TRBJ1-5, with 7 bases aligning to TRBD1. V lost 4 bases, J lost 7 bases, and 11 bases stayed unmatched. The germline V gene has CDR1 SGDLS and CDR2 YYNGEE. The CDR3 is 15 residues long. This CDR3 is CASSPDGTVKQPQHF. In nucleotides, the CDR3 is TGTGCCAGCAGCCCAGATGGGACAGTGAAGCAGCCCCAGCATTTT.

This clone occurred once. As DNA, the CDR3 is TGTGCCAGCAGCTTACATAAAGATGTTGAGTTCTTC. This encodes CASSLHKDVEFF. The chain joins TRBV11-2 to TRBJ2-1; D remains ambiguous. CDR3 length: 12 residues. The germline CDR1 and CDR2 sequences are SGHAT and FQNNGV. Trimming left V 2 bases short and J 14 bases short, with 13 bases between.

This rearrangement joins TRBV27 to TRBJ1-6; 7 nucleotides align to TRBD1. Germline CDR1 MNHEY, CDR2 SMNVEV (reference sequence). V lost 5 bases and J lost 4; bases outside the gene matches: 8. The CDR3 runs to 16 residues. The CDR3 loop is CASSRKPTGYNSPLHF. As DNA, the CDR3 is TGTGCCAGCAGTCGTAAACCGACAGGGTATAATTCACCCCTCCACTTT.

The rearrangement joins TRBV5-1 to TRBJ1-2; D is unclear. Germline V gene lookup returns CDR1 SGHRS and CDR2 YFSETQ. CDR3 length: 13 amino acids. The ends were cut back, 4 bases at V and 3 bases at J, with 10 bases in the middle. The CDR3 DNA is TGCGCCAGCAGCGCTCCTCCGGACTATGGCTACACCTTC. Translated: CASSAPPDYGYTF.

V and J are TRBV12-5 and TRBJ1-1; the D gene is possibly TRBD1 (5 bases). Trimming took off 5 bases at V and 2 bases at J, with 15 bases between the two ends. The CDR3 totals 15 residues. CDR1 and CDR2 (germline): LGHNT, FRNRAP. The CDR3 spells CASGLAGPSNTEAFF. The CDR3 bases are TGTGCTAGTGGTCTCGCAGGGCCCTCCAACACTGAAGCTTTCTTT.

The chain combines TRBV4-1 with TRBJ2-7; TRBD2 agrees at 12 bases. Germline values: CDR1 MGHRA, CDR2 YSYEKL. The CDR3 loop spans 17 amino acids. Trimming at V came to 1 base and at J to 5 bases, leaving 9 bases not matched to a gene. The CDR3 protein is CASSQAVLAGGPDEQYF. The DNA for the CDR3 is TGCGCCAGCAGCCAAGCCGTCCTAGCGGGAGGGCCTGACGAGCAGTACTTC.

This chain connects TRBV7-2 to TRBJ1-1; D is unresolved. V lost 5 bases to trimming and J lost 4 bases, with 14 bases between them. The CDR3 loop spans 14 amino acids. CDR1 SGHTA and CDR2 FQGNSA come from the germline V gene. CDR3 sequence: CASSRAFRVTEAFF. The DNA of the CDR3 is TGTGCCAGCAGCCGCGCCTTTAGGGTCACTGAAGCTTTCTTT.

This sequence joins TRBV11-2 and TRBJ2-7; 8 bases match TRBD1. From germline, CDR1 is SGHAT and CDR2 FQNNGV. The CDR3 is 13 residues long. J gave up 5 bases and V 4 bases, and 4 bases lay outside the gene matches. The chain's CDR3 is CASSSDRGHEQYF. The CDR3 coding sequence is TGTGCCAGCAGCTCAGACAGGGGCCACGAGCAGTACTTC.

The chain joins TRBV28 to TRBJ2-1; 8 nucleotides agree with TRBD2. This CDR3 is built from 12 residues. CDR1 is MDHEN and CDR2 is SYDVKM in the germline V gene. J gave up 8 bases and V 8 bases, and 5 bases lay outside the gene matches. CDR3 amino acids: CASSRGGDEQFF. The CDR3, as DNA: TGTGCCAGCTCCCGGGGGGGCGATGAGCAGTTCTTC.

V is TRBV4-3 and J is TRBJ1-5; TRBD1 agrees at 7 bases. V dropped 4 bases and J dropped 0; count of bases not matched to a gene: 3. The CDR3 is 15 amino acids. CDR1 is LGHNA, CDR2 YSLEER, per germline. CDR3 in amino acids: CASSLRQGSNQPQHF. The CDR3 region has the DNA TGCGCCAGCAGCCTCCGACAGGGTAGCAATCAGCCCCAGCATTTT.

V gene TRBV4-1 combines with J gene TRBJ2-1; TRBD2 aligns across 11 bases. Germline CDR1 is MGHRA and CDR2 is YSYEKL. V dropped 0 bases and J dropped 4; count of bases not matched to a gene: 8. CDR3 length equals 18 residues. CDR3 nucleotide sequence: TGCGCCAGCAGCCAAGATCGTGTAGCGGGGGGGTTATACAATGAGCAGTTCTTC. Protein sequence: CASSQDRVAGGLYNEQFF.

V usage is TRBV5-1 and J usage is TRBJ2-5; no clear D. CDR1 is SGHRS and CDR2 is YFSETQ in the germline V gene. The CDR3 is made up of 15 amino acids. Deletions cut 4 bases from V and 2 bases from J, with 15 bases between. This chain's CDR3 is CASSGLAPPQETQYF. DNA for the CDR3: TGCGCCAGCAGCGGGTTGGCACCGCCGCAAGAGACCCAGTACTTC.

In this sample, this clone turned up once. This sequence joins TRBV20-1 and TRBJ2-5; D call uncertain. CDR1 is DFQATT and CDR2 is SNEGSKA in the germline V gene (reference sequence). The V end lost 6 bases, the J end lost 2 bases, and 7 bases lay between the germline ends. There are 11 residues in the CDR3. The CDR3 is CSANLQETQYF. The CDR3 DNA is TGCAGTGCCAACCTACAAGAGACCCAGTACTTC.

The J gene is TRBJ1-1, the V gene TRBV5-8, with D maybe TRBD1 (5 bases). The CDR3 totals 20 residues. V was trimmed by 0 bases and J by 0 bases, leaving 24 bases between them. The germline CDR1 and CDR2 sequences are SGHTS and YDEGEE. The CDR3 is CASSLEYGAGITFMNTEAFF. The CDR3 bases are TGTGCCAGCAGCTTGGAATATGGGGCGGGTATTACTTTTATGAACACTGAAGCTTTCTTT.

This clone appeared once. The rearrangement joins TRBV27 to TRBJ2-7; D assignment may be TRBD1 or TRBD2 (6 bases each). The germline V and J ends were trimmed by 6 bases and 2 bases, with 17 bases remaining between them. Germline V CDR1 and CDR2: MNHEY, SMNVEV (reference sequence). The CDR3 is 15 amino acids. CDR3 DNA: TGTGCCAGCAGCCGGGGGCAGGGGAGAGCCTACGAGCAGTACTTC. Residues: CASSRGQGRAYEQYF.

This chain connects TRBV11-3 to TRBJ2-2; 7 nucleotides match TRBD2. Germline V lookup: CDR1 SGHNT, CDR2 YENEEA. CDR3 size: 15 residues. With V trimmed by 5 bases and J by 8 bases, 11 bases remained unmatched. CDR3 loop: CASSPTRGVGGELFF. The CDR3 DNA reads as TGTGCCAGCAGCCCCACCCGGGGGGTCGGGGGGGAGCTGTTTTTT.

The chain has TRBV9 and TRBJ2-3, with 9 bases aligning to TRBD2. Germline-derived CDR1 and CDR2 are SGDLS and YYNGEE. The V gene end was trimmed by 9 bases and the J gene end by 1 base; junction bases not matched to a gene: 9. The length of the CDR3 is 15 residues. DNA of the CDR3: TGTGCCACCTCGCGGGAGGGGCGGGGCACAGATACGCAGTATTTT. Its protein product is CATSREGRGTDTQYF.

The V gene is TRBV4-3, the J gene TRBJ2-7, with unresolved D. The CDR3 has 16 amino acids. The germline V gene encodes CDR1 LGHNA and CDR2 YSLEER. V lost 0 bases, J lost 1 base, and 13 bases lay in between. CDR3 in DNA: TGCGCCAGCAGCCAAGATAATGCTGCCAAATCCTACGAGCAGTACTTC. It encodes CASSQDNAAKSYEQYF.

This chain's CDR3 is CSVVAGGSNQPQHF. The CDR3 DNA sequence: TGCAGCGTTGTCGCAGGGGGTAGCAATCAGCCCCAGCATTTT. The V and J genes are TRBV29-1 and TRBJ1-5, with 7 bases fitting TRBD1. V lost 4 bases to trimming and J lost 0 bases; unmatched junction nucleotides: 3. The CDR3 runs to 14 residues. The germline CDR1 and CDR2 sequences are SQVTM and ANQGSEA.

The genes are TRBV6-2 or TRBV6-3 and TRBJ2-7; 7 bases match TRBD1. Germline CDR1 and CDR2: MNHEY and SVGEGT. This CDR3 comprises 14 residues. Trimming at V came to 5 bases and at J to 0 bases, leaving 4 bases not matched to a gene. This CDR3 is CASSGDSYSYEQYF. The CDR3 DNA sequence: TGTGCCAGCAGTGGGGACAGTTACTCCTACGAGCAGTACTTC.

This clone was seen a single time. The chain has TRBV14 and TRBJ2-6; D is undetermined. Germline V gene data show CDR1 as SGHDN and CDR2 as FVKESK. The CDR3 length is 16 residues. Trimming took off 1 base at V and 0 bases at J, with 7 bases between the two ends. The CDR3 protein is CASSQVSASGANVLTF. CDR3 nucleotide sequence: TGTGCCAGCAGCCAAGTATCTGCCTCTGGGGCCAACGTCCTGACTTTC.

This clone occurred once. The chain has TRBV24-1 and TRBJ1-2, with D perhaps matching TRBD1 (5 bases). Germline values: CDR1 KGHDR, CDR2 SFDVKD. Trimming cost V 4 bases and J 6 bases, with 14 bases left between them. The CDR3 is 14 residues long. CDR3 sequence (DNA): TGTGCCACCAGTGACGGGGACCCTGGAAATGGCTACACCTTC. Translation gives CATSDGDPGNGYTF.

This chain uses TRBV18 with TRBJ1-5; D is perhaps TRBD1 (5 bases). The CDR3 totals 15 residues. V dropped 5 bases and J dropped 3 bases, with 14 bases sitting between them. From germline, CDR1 is KGHSH and CDR2 LQKENI. The CDR3 protein is CASSSEEGNNQPQHF. CDR3 sequence (DNA): TGTGCCAGCTCATCAGAGGAGGGGAACAATCAGCCCCAGCATTTT.